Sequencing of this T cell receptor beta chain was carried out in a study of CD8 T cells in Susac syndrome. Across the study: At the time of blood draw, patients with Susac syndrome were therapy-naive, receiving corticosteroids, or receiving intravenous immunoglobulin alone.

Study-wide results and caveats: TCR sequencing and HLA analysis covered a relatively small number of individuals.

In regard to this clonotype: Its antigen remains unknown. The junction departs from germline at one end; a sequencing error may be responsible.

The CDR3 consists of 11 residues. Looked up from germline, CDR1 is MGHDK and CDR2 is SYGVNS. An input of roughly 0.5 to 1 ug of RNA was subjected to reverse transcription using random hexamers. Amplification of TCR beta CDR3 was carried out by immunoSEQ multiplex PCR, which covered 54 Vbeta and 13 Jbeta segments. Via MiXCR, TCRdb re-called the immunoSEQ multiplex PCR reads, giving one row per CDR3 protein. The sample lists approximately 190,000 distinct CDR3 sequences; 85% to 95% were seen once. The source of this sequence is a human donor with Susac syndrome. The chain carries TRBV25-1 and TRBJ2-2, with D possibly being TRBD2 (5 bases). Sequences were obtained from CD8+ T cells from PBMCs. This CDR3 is CASTYSSGELF. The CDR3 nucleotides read TGTGCCAGCACCTATTCGTCCGGGGAGCTGTTT.